This T cell receptor beta chain was found in a study of vaccination and CD4 T cells after COVID-19. Across the study: Blood was drawn a median roughly 79 days post second dose, range 14 to 241.

With the Oncomine TCR Beta short-read assay, DNA from cultured CD4+ T cells was sequenced. Scientists extracted genomic DNA from CD4+ T cells grown in culture. TCRdb re-called the PCR reads through MiXCR, storing one row per CDR3 protein. The top ten clones hold about 35% of a sample with around 4,800 distinct CDR3 sequences, 28% of them seen once. In the case of this clonotype: Its specificity is unknown.

The CDR3 is 12 residues long. The V end was cut by 3 bases, the J end by 0 bases, with 3 bases between. Treatment indicated: roughly ten-day PBMC culture with coronavirus spike peptide pools or control peptides (ViraFEST assay). One should note that the unexposed donor's CD4+ T cells were collected before the COVID-19 pandemic (2011-2018). Both day 3 and day 7 involved replacing half of the medium with fresh IL-2 medium. This sequence joins TRBV12-3 or TRBV12-4 and TRBJ2-7; D gene ambiguous. Sequenced sample: CD4+ T cells from blood, cultured in vitro. The clonotype originates from a human donor in good health. CDR3 DNA sequence: TGTGCCAGCAGTTTCAACTCCTACGAGCAGTACTTC. Residues: CASSFNSYEQYF.